The rows below give T cell receptor beta chains drawn from one sample of a study of vaccination effects on CD4 cells after COVID-19. These receptors have no known antigen. Sequencing was performed with immunoSEQ multiplex PCR; in TCRdb, only in-frame clones are kept and a portion is missing. Of tens of thousands of clones listed, about 80% are singletons. The sequencing here drew on CD4+ T cells from PBMCs cultured with HCoV-229E spike peptides, taken after COVID-19 vaccination. These receptors originate from a human donor who received a COVID-19 vaccine. CDR3s include the opening cysteine and the closing phenylalanine or tryptophan. A D gene is named only where the DNA matches it firmly. Clone size is stated in some rows and not others, as once, few, many or a class when expanded.

clone size: .
V gene: TRBV9
J gene: TRBJ2-3
D gene: TRBD2
CDR3 protein: CASSVVGLAGGGSTDTQYF
CDR3 DNA: TGTGCCAGCAGCGTAGTGGGACTAGCGGGGGGAGGGAGCACAGATACGCAGTATTTT

clone size: .
V gene: TRBV27
J gene: TRBJ2-1
D gene: TRBD1
CDR3 protein: CASSFPRQGAGNEQFF
CDR3 DNA: TGTGCCAGCAGTTTCCCGCGACAGGGGGCCGGCAATGAGCAGTTCTTC

clone size: .
V gene: TRBV6-5
J gene: TRBJ1-1
D gene: .
CDR3 protein: CASTSGGTNTEAFF
CDR3 DNA: TGTGCCAGCACCTCTGGGGGGACTAACACTGAAGCTTTCTTT

clone size: .
V gene: TRBV10-3
J gene: TRBJ1-6
D gene: .
CDR3 protein: CATRSDNSPLHF
CDR3 DNA: TGTGCCACTCGGTCGGACAATTCACCCCTCCACTTT

clone size: .
V gene: TRBV23-1
J gene: TRBJ1-4
D gene: .
CDR3 protein: CASSQSGEKLFF
CDR3 DNA: TGCGCCAGCAGTCAATCCGGTGAAAAACTGTTTTTT

clone size: once
V gene: TRBV5-4
J gene: TRBJ2-5
D gene: TRBD2
CDR3 protein: CASSLGGSGGASETQYF
CDR3 DNA: TGTGCCAGCAGCTTGGGGGGTAGCGGGGGGGCCTCGGAGACCCAGTACTTC

clone size: .
V gene: TRBV30
J gene: TRBJ1-2
D gene: .
CDR3 protein: CAWRRTGNYGYTF
CDR3 DNA: TGTGCCTGGAGGAGAACAGGGAACTATGGCTACACCTTC

clone size: .
V gene: TRBV9
J gene: TRBJ2-5
D gene: .
CDR3 protein: CASSVGGNQETQYF
CDR3 DNA: TGTGCCAGCAGCGTAGGAGGGAACCAAGAGACCCAGTACTTC

clone size: .
V gene: TRBV19
J gene: TRBJ1-2
D gene: .
CDR3 protein: CASRSGEFYYGYTF
CDR3 DNA: TGTGCCAGTAGGTCAGGAGAGTTTTACTATGGCTACACCTTC

clone size: .
V gene: TRBV19
J gene: TRBJ2-2
D gene: TRBD1
CDR3 protein: CASQIDRASGELFF
CDR3 DNA: TGTGCCAGCCAAATAGACAGGGCGAGCGGGGAGCTGTTTTTT

clone size: .
V gene: TRBV5-1
J gene: TRBJ2-5
D gene: .
CDR3 protein: CASSLGVQETQYF
CDR3 DNA: TGCGCCAGCAGCTTGGGGGTACAAGAGACCCAGTACTTC

clone size: .
V gene: TRBV11-2
J gene: TRBJ2-5
D gene: TRBD2
CDR3 protein: CASSFSPTSGKETQYF
CDR3 DNA: TGTGCCAGCAGCTTTTCCCCAACTAGCGGAAAAGAGACCCAGTACTTC

clone size: few
V gene: TRBV27
J gene: TRBJ2-5
D gene: .
CDR3 protein: CASSIRVQETQYF
CDR3 DNA: TGTGCCAGCAGTATCAGGGTACAAGAGACCCAGTACTTC

clone size: .
V gene: TRBV6-5
J gene: TRBJ1-5
D gene: TRBD1
CDR3 protein: CASTGTGGGNQPQHF
CDR3 DNA: TGTGCCAGCACTGGGACAGGGGGAGGTAATCAGCCCCAGCATTTT

clone size: .
V gene: TRBV25-1
J gene: TRBJ1-6
D gene: .
CDR3 protein: CASSEVGGSSYNSPLHF
CDR3 DNA: TGTGCCAGCAGTGAGGTGGGGGGCAGCTCCTATAATTCACCCCTCCACTTT

clone size: .
V gene: TRBV18
J gene: TRBJ1-6
D gene: .
CDR3 protein: CASSPLSRGENSPLHF
CDR3 DNA: TGTGCCAGCTCACCATTATCAAGAGGGGAAAATTCACCCCTCCACTTT

clone size: .
V gene: TRBV7-9
J gene: TRBJ1-6
D gene: .
CDR3 protein: CASSKWETNSPLHF
CDR3 DNA: TGTGCCAGCAGCAAATGGGAAACCAATTCACCCCTCCACTTT

clone size: once
V gene: TRBV5-1
J gene: TRBJ2-3
D gene: TRBD1
CDR3 protein: CASSLGTATDTQYF
CDR3 DNA: TGCGCCAGCAGCTTAGGGACAGCCACAGATACGCAGTATTTT

clone size: .
V gene: TRBV5-3
J gene: TRBJ1-1
D gene: TRBD1
CDR3 protein: CARSYRGLVTEAFF
CDR3 DNA: TGTGCCAGAAGCTACAGGGGATTAGTAACTGAAGCTTTCTTT

clone size: .
V gene: TRBV9
J gene: TRBJ2-3
D gene: .
CDR3 protein: CASSSRNDLSTDTQYF
CDR3 DNA: TGTGCCAGCAGCTCTCGGAATGACCTTAGCACAGATACGCAGTATTTT

clone size: .
V gene: TRBV12-3/TRBV12-4
J gene: TRBJ1-1
D gene: .
CDR3 protein: CASSLLRNTEAFF
CDR3 DNA: TGTGCCAGCAGCCTTCTGAGGAACACTGAAGCTTTCTTT

clone size: few
V gene: TRBV9
J gene: TRBJ2-1
D gene: .
CDR3 protein: CASSVVGDGSSYNEQFF
CDR3 DNA: TGTGCCAGCAGCGTAGTCGGCGACGGCAGCTCCTACAATGAGCAGTTCTTC

clone size: .
V gene: TRBV15
J gene: TRBJ2-5
D gene: .
CDR3 protein: CATSRVQAETQYF
CDR3 DNA: TGTGCCACCAGCAGAGTCCAAGCGGAGACCCAGTACTTC

clone size: .
V gene: TRBV7-3
J gene: TRBJ2-1
D gene: TRBD2
CDR3 protein: CASSLDSGGYNEQFF
CDR3 DNA: TGTGCCAGCAGCTTAGACTCGGGGGGATACAATGAGCAGTTCTTC

clone size: .
V gene: TRBV7-2
J gene: TRBJ2-1
D gene: TRBD2
CDR3 protein: CASSYSGGAYNEQFF
CDR3 DNA: TGTGCCAGCAGCTATAGCGGGGGGGCATACAATGAGCAGTTCTTC

clone size: .
V gene: TRBV4-3
J gene: TRBJ1-4
D gene: TRBD1
CDR3 protein: CASSHQGASNEKLFF
CDR3 DNA: TGCGCCAGCAGCCACCAGGGGGCTAGTAATGAAAAACTGTTTTTT

clone size: .
V gene: TRBV6-5
J gene: TRBJ1-5
D gene: .
CDR3 protein: CASSPMRSGQPQHF
CDR3 DNA: TGTGCCAGCAGCCCAATGAGATCTGGTCAGCCCCAGCATTTT

clone size: .
V gene: TRBV5-5
J gene: TRBJ1-5
D gene: TRBD1
CDR3 protein: CASSSGQGNGNNQPQHF
CDR3 DNA: TGTGCCAGCAGCTCGGGACAGGGGAATGGGAACAATCAGCCCCAGCATTTT

clone size: .
V gene: TRBV5-1
J gene: TRBJ2-2
D gene: .
CDR3 protein: CASSLVAANTGELFF
CDR3 DNA: TGCGCCAGCAGCTTGGTCGCCGCGAACACCGGGGAGCTGTTTTTT

clone size: once
V gene: TRBV3-1/TRBV3-2
J gene: TRBJ1-2
D gene: .
CDR3 protein: CASSPTPQVGGYTF
CDR3 DNA: TGTGCCAGCAGCCCCACCCCCCAGGTGGGTGGCTACACCTTC

clone size: .
V gene: TRBV29-1
J gene: TRBJ2-1
D gene: .
CDR3 protein: CSVFGTGPYNEQFF
CDR3 DNA: TGCAGCGTATTCGGGACGGGGCCCTACAATGAGCAGTTCTTC

clone size: .
V gene: TRBV5-6
J gene: TRBJ1-2
D gene: TRBD1
CDR3 protein: CASSPITGVGGYTF
CDR3 DNA: TGTGCCAGCAGCCCTATTACAGGGGTCGGGGGCTACACCTTC

clone size: .
V gene: TRBV20-1
J gene: TRBJ1-3
D gene: TRBD1
CDR3 protein: CSASGGTGISGNTIYF
CDR3 DNA: TGCAGTGCTAGTGGAGGGACAGGGATCTCTGGAAACACCATATATTTT

clone size: .
V gene: TRBV18
J gene: TRBJ2-3
D gene: TRBD2
CDR3 protein: CASSPSGGVRTDTQYF
CDR3 DNA: TGTGCCAGCTCACCCTCGGGGGGGGTTCGCACAGATACGCAGTATTTT

clone size: .
V gene: TRBV6-1
J gene: TRBJ1-1
D gene: .
CDR3 protein: CASSEGWSAEAFF
CDR3 DNA: TGTGCCAGCAGTGAAGGGTGGTCCGCTGAAGCTTTCTTT

clone size: .
V gene: TRBV2
J gene: TRBJ2-2
D gene: .
CDR3 protein: CASSPLANTGELFF
CDR3 DNA: TGTGCCAGCAGTCCTCTGGCGAACACCGGGGAGCTGTTTTTT

clone size: .
V gene: TRBV18
J gene: TRBJ1-5
D gene: .
CDR3 protein: CASSIGGGNQPQHF
CDR3 DNA: TGTGCCAGCTCCATAGGAGGGGGCAATCAGCCCCAGCATTTT

clone size: .
V gene: TRBV11-3
J gene: TRBJ2-2
D gene: .
CDR3 protein: CASSLDPSAGELFF
CDR3 DNA: TGTGCCAGCAGCTTAGATCCCAGCGCCGGGGAGCTGTTTTTT

clone size: .
V gene: TRBV5-4
J gene: TRBJ2-5
D gene: TRBD2
CDR3 protein: CASSLGAAGTKETQYF
CDR3 DNA: TGTGCCAGCAGCTTGGGAGCGGCAGGGACTAAAGAGACCCAGTACTTC

clone size: .
V gene: TRBV5-1
J gene: TRBJ2-5
D gene: TRBD1
CDR3 protein: CASSRRWTGFAETQYF
CDR3 DNA: TGCGCCAGCAGCCGACGGTGGACAGGGTTTGCAGAGACCCAGTACTTC

clone size: .
V gene: TRBV5-1
J gene: TRBJ2-3
D gene: TRBD1
CDR3 protein: CASSPGTGGVGTDTQYF
CDR3 DNA: TGCGCCAGCAGCCCCGGGACAGGCGGGGTTGGCACAGATACGCAGTATTTT